The sequence of this T cell receptor beta chain was determined in a study of STAT3 mutations in large granular lymphocyte leukemia. Points from the study as a whole: In T-cell large granular lymphocyte leukemia, about half of patients showed multiple immunodominant subclonotypes.

This CDR3 has 14 amino acids. The germline V and J ends were trimmed by 6 bases and 5 bases, with 17 bases remaining between them. CDR1 is MNHEY, CDR2 SVGAGI, per germline. This clone was seen a handful of times. Its antigen remains unknown. Repertoires were generated with immunoSEQ multiplex PCR, while TCRdb's copy carries only in-frame clones and drops some. Counted here are about 12,000 clones, around 85% occurring once; the ten biggest clones make up 51%. The sample taken for sequencing was peripheral blood mononuclear cells. This sequence joins TRBV6-5 and TRBJ2-7, with unresolved D. The TCR was taken from a man aged 55 to 70 with T-cell large granular lymphocyte leukemia. Some clones in this sample may be carry-over from other donors' samples. In DNA, the CDR3 is TGTGCCAGCAGCCGTACAAAAGACAACCACGAGCAGTACTTC. Translating it yields CASSRTKDNHEQYF.